This T cell receptor (beta chain) was obtained from a study of T cells in Graves' hyperthyroidism and ophthalmopathy. Study-wide results and limits: Researchers found most expanded thyroid clonotypes above 0.001 in blood as well. Ophthalmopathy was identified by the model a median 6.5 months ahead of onset.

PBMCs were derived from about 10 ml fresh peripheral blood. V shed 2 bases and J shed 1 base, with 6 bases lying between them. This CDR3 region has 13 residues. Per the germline V gene, CDR1 is ENHRY and CDR2 is SYGVKD. This clonotype was seen many times. Its antigen is still unknown. There were TCR beta CDR3 regions amplified from RNA transcripts. During a first-round RT-PCR of the TCR CDR3, the HTBI primer set was used. A single record per CDR3 protein comes from TCRdb applying MiXCR to the multiplex PCR reads. The table lists 400,000 to 450,000 distinct CDR3 sequences, around 15% of them singletons. Sequencing was carried out using blood. This sequence was found in a man between 18 and 35 years old with Graves' ophthalmopathy. This chain links TRBV10-3 with TRBJ2-7, with unresolved D. The CDR3 spells CAISEGVSYEQYF. DNA of the CDR3: TGTGCCATCAGTGAGGGTGTGTCCTACGAGCAGTACTTC.